A selection of T cell receptor beta chains follows, all from one sample in a study of T cell repertoires in cytomegalovirus infection. One entry per CDR3 protein, called by TCRdb with MiXCR from the reads. The repertoire holds some 800,000 distinct CDR3 sequences, with about 30% as singletons. Their recognized antigens are unknown. This material consisted of cultured CD8+ T cells from PBMCs, taken from culture after CMV antigen stimulation. These TCRs come from a human donor in good health (CMV status not recorded). Some clones in this sample may be carry-over from other donors' samples. The CDR3 runs from the conserved cysteine through the conserved F or W. D genes are given only for firm matches. Size tells how often a clone was seen (once, few, many) or the class of an expanded clone, and some rows leave it out.

clone_size: few
d_call: NA
j_call: TRBJ1-1
v_call: TRBV7-9
cdr3_aa: CASSFAPGDGNTEAFF
cdr3_nt: TGTGCCAGCAGCTTCGCCCCTGGAGACGGGAACACTGAAGCTTTCTTT

clone_size: NA
d_call: TRBD1
j_call: TRBJ1-5
v_call: TRBV27
cdr3_aa: CASSLSKGAHQPQHF
cdr3_nt: TGTGCCAGCAGTTTAAGTAAGGGGGCCCATCAGCCCCAGCATTTT

clone_size: NA
d_call: NA
j_call: TRBJ1-1
v_call: TRBV7-9
cdr3_aa: CASSPSGDSWAFF
cdr3_nt: TGTGCCAGCAGCCCATCAGGGGACTCCTGGGCTTTCTTT

clone_size: NA
d_call: TRBD2
j_call: TRBJ2-7
v_call: TRBV29-1
cdr3_aa: CSVGGGPSTYEQYF
cdr3_nt: TGCAGCGTTGGCGGGGGGCCCTCCACCTACGAGCAGTACTTC

clone_size: NA
d_call: NA
j_call: TRBJ2-1
v_call: TRBV29-1
cdr3_aa: CSGRLKGVDEQFF
cdr3_nt: TGCAGCGGACGGCTCAAAGGGGTGGATGAGCAGTTCTTC

clone_size: NA
d_call: TRBD1
j_call: TRBJ2-5
v_call: TRBV2
cdr3_aa: CASSEADRAETQYF
cdr3_nt: TGTGCCAGCAGTGAAGCAGACAGGGCGGAGACCCAGTACTTC

clone_size: NA
d_call: NA
j_call: TRBJ2-5
v_call: TRBV6-1
cdr3_aa: CASSSTSRVGETQYF
cdr3_nt: TGTGCCAGCAGTTCCACGAGCAGGGTTGGGGAGACCCAGTACTTC

clone_size: NA
d_call: TRBD2
j_call: TRBJ2-3
v_call: TRBV27
cdr3_aa: CASSFVRGATDTQYF
cdr3_nt: TGTGCCAGCAGTTTTGTGCGGGGGGCCACAGATACGCAGTATTTT

clone_size: many
d_call: NA
j_call: TRBJ1-2
v_call: TRBV7-2
cdr3_aa: CASSVSTGFNYGYTF
cdr3_nt: TGTGCCAGCAGCGTATCTACAGGTTTTAACTATGGCTACACCTTC

clone_size: NA
d_call: TRBD1
j_call: TRBJ1-1
v_call: TRBV7-8
cdr3_aa: CASSPNRGAFF
cdr3_nt: TGTGCCAGCAGCCCTAACAGGGGAGCTTTCTTT

clone_size: many
d_call: TRBD2
j_call: TRBJ2-3
v_call: TRBV7-3
cdr3_aa: CASSSSGFTDTQYF
cdr3_nt: TGTGCCAGCAGCTCTAGCGGGTTCACAGATACGCAGTATTTT

clone_size: NA
d_call: TRBD1
j_call: TRBJ2-1
v_call: TRBV10-3
cdr3_aa: CAIRPTGDEQFF
cdr3_nt: TGTGCCATCCGTCCGACAGGGGATGAGCAGTTCTTC

clone_size: many
d_call: TRBD2
j_call: TRBJ2-5
v_call: TRBV20-1
cdr3_aa: CSARGSGTTQETQYF
cdr3_nt: TGCAGTGCTAGAGGTTCCGGGACTACGCAAGAGACCCAGTACTTC

clone_size: NA
d_call: NA
j_call: TRBJ2-3
v_call: TRBV7-3
cdr3_aa: CASSSNSGLSSTDTQYF
cdr3_nt: TGTGCCAGCAGCTCCAACAGCGGGCTTAGTAGCACGGATACGCAGTATTTT

clone_size: few
d_call: NA
j_call: TRBJ2-1
v_call: TRBV4-2
cdr3_aa: CASSQDRWGPYNEQFF
cdr3_nt: TGTGCCAGCAGCCAAGATCGCTGGGGGCCCTACAATGAGCAGTTCTTC

clone_size: few
d_call: NA
j_call: TRBJ1-5
v_call: TRBV4-1
cdr3_aa: CASSQQPDYSNQPQHF
cdr3_nt: TGCGCCAGCAGCCAACAGCCAGACTATAGCAATCAGCCCCAGCATTTT

clone_size: few
d_call: NA
j_call: TRBJ1-1
v_call: TRBV6-5
cdr3_aa: CASSLPGGGKTEAFF
cdr3_nt: TGTGCCAGCAGTTTACCGGGAGGTGGGAAAACTGAAGCTTTCTTT

clone_size: few
d_call: TRBD1
j_call: TRBJ1-2
v_call: TRBV15
cdr3_aa: CATSRTTGAGANYGYTF
cdr3_nt: TGTGCCACCAGCAGAACAACAGGGGCGGGAGCGAACTATGGCTACACCTTC

clone_size: NA
d_call: NA
j_call: TRBJ2-1
v_call: TRBV7-2
cdr3_aa: CASSPLVAGPSSYNEQFF
cdr3_nt: TGTGCCAGCAGCCCCTTGGTGGCGGGTCCTAGCTCCTACAATGAGCAGTTCTTC

clone_size: NA
d_call: TRBD1
j_call: TRBJ1-5
v_call: TRBV7-9
cdr3_aa: CASSPGDSLFNQPQHF
cdr3_nt: TGTGCCAGCAGCCCAGGGGACAGCCTATTCAATCAGCCCCAGCATTTT

clone_size: NA
d_call: NA
j_call: TRBJ2-2
v_call: TRBV27
cdr3_aa: CASSLRGGSNTGELFF
cdr3_nt: TGTGCCAGCAGTCTCCGCGGGGGCTCGAACACCGGGGAGCTGTTTTTT

clone_size: many
d_call: TRBD1
j_call: TRBJ1-1
v_call: TRBV12-3/TRBV12-4
cdr3_aa: CASRDRGLNTEAFF
cdr3_nt: TGTGCCAGCAGAGACAGGGGCCTGAACACTGAAGCTTTCTTT

clone_size: few
d_call: TRBD2
j_call: TRBJ2-1
v_call: TRBV20-1
cdr3_aa: CSAYLSGVSSYNEQFF
cdr3_nt: TGCAGTGCTTATCTTAGCGGGGTTAGCTCCTACAATGAGCAGTTCTTC

clone_size: NA
d_call: NA
j_call: TRBJ1-1
v_call: TRBV27
cdr3_aa: CASSLGTFGTEAFF
cdr3_nt: TGTGCCAGCAGTTTGGGGACATTCGGGACTGAAGCTTTCTTT

clone_size: NA
d_call: NA
j_call: TRBJ2-7
v_call: TRBV6-5
cdr3_aa: CASSDTSPRDEQYF
cdr3_nt: TGTGCCAGCAGTGATACTAGCCCAAGGGACGAGCAGTACTTC

clone_size: NA
d_call: NA
j_call: TRBJ1-2
v_call: TRBV4-3
cdr3_aa: CASSPSRVVGAYGYTF
cdr3_nt: TGCGCCAGCAGCCCCTCTAGGGTTGTGGGGGCCTATGGCTACACCTTC

clone_size: NA
d_call: NA
j_call: TRBJ2-1
v_call: TRBV20-1
cdr3_aa: CSARVESRESYNEQFF
cdr3_nt: TGCAGTGCTAGAGTGGAGTCCAGGGAATCCTACAATGAGCAGTTCTTC

clone_size: many
d_call: TRBD1
j_call: TRBJ1-4
v_call: TRBV7-9
cdr3_aa: CASSSDRGDEKLFF
cdr3_nt: TGTGCCAGCAGCTCGGACAGGGGAGATGAAAAACTGTTTTTT

clone_size: few
d_call: NA
j_call: TRBJ2-5
v_call: TRBV6-6
cdr3_aa: CASSYTQGQETQYF
cdr3_nt: TGTGCCAGCAGTTACACCCAAGGCCAAGAGACCCAGTACTTC

clone_size: NA
d_call: NA
j_call: TRBJ1-6
v_call: TRBV11-3
cdr3_aa: CASSSRMFGSPLHF
cdr3_nt: TGTGCCAGCAGCTCCCGAATGTTCGGGTCACCCCTCCACTTT

clone_size: NA
d_call: TRBD1
j_call: TRBJ1-5
v_call: TRBV7-9
cdr3_aa: CASILGRQGGNQPQHF
cdr3_nt: TGTGCCAGCATCCTAGGTAGGCAGGGGGGCAATCAGCCCCAGCATTTT

clone_size: many
d_call: TRBD2
j_call: TRBJ2-3
v_call: TRBV11-2
cdr3_aa: CASSFKGLAVTDTQYF
cdr3_nt: TGTGCCAGCAGCTTCAAGGGACTAGCGGTCACAGATACGCAGTATTTT

clone_size: NA
d_call: NA
j_call: TRBJ2-7
v_call: TRBV19
cdr3_aa: CASSPRTRDYEQYF
cdr3_nt: TGTGCCAGTAGTCCCAGGACAAGGGATTACGAGCAGTACTTC

clone_size: once
d_call: NA
j_call: TRBJ1-2
v_call: TRBV27
cdr3_aa: CASSLLGSYGGYTF
cdr3_nt: TGTGCCAGCAGTTTATTAGGGAGTTACGGCGGCTACACCTTC

clone_size: NA
d_call: NA
j_call: TRBJ1-2
v_call: TRBV12-5
cdr3_aa: CASAGSEGLSGYTF
cdr3_nt: TGTGCTAGTGCCGGATCGGAGGGTCTAAGCGGCTACACCTTC

clone_size: many
d_call: NA
j_call: TRBJ1-5
v_call: TRBV7-8
cdr3_aa: CASSPLGGWNQPQHF
cdr3_nt: TGTGCCAGCAGCCCACTTGGAGGATGGAATCAGCCCCAGCATTTT

clone_size: few
d_call: NA
j_call: TRBJ1-5
v_call: TRBV7-2
cdr3_aa: CASSSRVLGNQPQHF
cdr3_nt: TGTGCCAGCAGCTCGAGGGTTTTAGGGAATCAGCCCCAGCATTTT

clone_size: few
d_call: NA
j_call: TRBJ1-5
v_call: TRBV6-5
cdr3_aa: CASSYSQYEPQHF
cdr3_nt: TGTGCCAGCAGTTACTCGCAATACGAGCCCCAGCATTTT

clone_size: NA
d_call: TRBD1
j_call: TRBJ1-1
v_call: TRBV12-5
cdr3_aa: CASGSTTGEYENTEAFF
cdr3_nt: TGTGCTAGTGGTTCCACGACAGGGGAATACGAGAACACTGAAGCTTTCTTT

clone_size: few
d_call: NA
j_call: TRBJ2-3
v_call: TRBV28
cdr3_aa: CASSNLADTQYF
cdr3_nt: TGTGCCAGCAGTAACCTCGCCGATACGCAGTATTTT

clone_size: few
d_call: TRBD1
j_call: TRBJ1-6
v_call: TRBV11-2
cdr3_aa: CASSLTPGQASNSPLHF
cdr3_nt: TGTGCCAGCAGCTTAACCCCGGGACAGGCTTCTAATTCACCCCTCCACTTT

clone_size: once
d_call: NA
j_call: TRBJ2-5
v_call: TRBV7-4
cdr3_aa: CASSSLGGAQETQYF
cdr3_nt: TGTGCCAGCAGCTCGCTTGGGGGAGCCCAAGAGACCCAGTACTTC

clone_size: NA
d_call: NA
j_call: TRBJ1-1
v_call: TRBV13
cdr3_aa: CASTGRGRVTEAFF
cdr3_nt: TGTGCCAGCACAGGGCGAGGGCGAGTCACTGAAGCTTTCTTT

clone_size: NA
d_call: TRBD1
j_call: TRBJ1-2
v_call: TRBV12-3/TRBV12-4
cdr3_aa: CATLGQGFKGYTF
cdr3_nt: TGTGCCACATTAGGACAGGGTTTTAAGGGCTACACCTTC

clone_size: few
d_call: TRBD2
j_call: TRBJ2-1
v_call: TRBV5-1
cdr3_aa: CASSLGGGADEQFF
cdr3_nt: TGCGCCAGCAGCTTGGGCGGGGGGGCTGATGAGCAGTTCTTC

clone_size: NA
d_call: NA
j_call: TRBJ2-2
v_call: TRBV28
cdr3_aa: CASSLPGFGELFF
cdr3_nt: TGTGCCAGCAGTTTACCCGGGTTTGGGGAGCTGTTTTTT